This record concerns one T cell receptor beta chain sequence. Its specificity is not known. This entry belongs to a study of T cell responses to AZD1222 COVID-19 vaccine. Generated by immunoSEQ multiplex PCR, the TCRdb table keeps only in-frame clones and is missing some. The table shows 160,000 or so clones, with 90% occurring only once. From germline, CDR1 is GTSNPN and CDR2 SVGIG (reference sequence). The CDR3 consists of 13 residues. Trimming removed 7 bases at V and 4 bases at J, with 16 bases between. Findings of the study overall: Once two AZD1222 doses were given, Spike-specific TCR breadth and depth went up.

Sequencing used peripheral blood, obtained 28 days after the second dose of the MenACWY control vaccine. This sequence joins TRBV30 and TRBJ1-2; unclear D gene. The receptor was derived from an adult who received the MenACWY meningococcal vaccine as a control. CDR3 loop: CASSFPDGYGYTF. The CDR3 DNA reads TGTGCCTCTTCCTTTCCCGACGGCTATGGCTACACCTTC.